Below, 18 T cell receptor beta chains from the same sample are listed, as sequenced in a study of T cell responses to AZD1222 COVID-19 vaccine. Measured with immunoSEQ multiplex PCR; TCRdb has only the in-frame clones, and not every one. Of 100,000 to 150,000 clones listed, 80% to 95% were seen once; the top ten hold approximately 1%. This sample comprised peripheral blood, obtained on day 0 of AZD1222 vaccination. Source of these receptors: an adult in good health.

The genes are TRBV19 and TRBJ2-2; D is possibly TRBD1 (6 bases). The germline V gene has CDR1 LNHDA and CDR2 SQIVND (reference sequence). The germline V and J ends were trimmed by 5 bases and 6 bases, with 7 bases remaining between them. CDR3 length: 12 residues. In nucleotides, the CDR3 is TGTGCCAGTAGTGCAGGGGCCGGGGAGCTGTTTTTT. Translated, it gives CASSAGAGELFF.

The chain is built from TRBV3-1 (or the pseudogene TRBV3-2) and TRBJ1-1; no reliable D call. The CDR3 runs 12 residues. From germline, CDR1 is LGHDT and CDR2 YNNKEL (reference sequence). Trimming shortened V by 3 bases and J by 1 base, and 3 bases separated the two germline ends. CDR3 amino acids: CASSHGNTEAFF. The CDR3 DNA reads as TGTGCCAGCAGCCATGGGAACACTGAAGCTTTCTTT.

This clone was picked up one time. The chain links TRBV4-1 to TRBJ2-1, with D hard to call. The V end was cut by 1 base, the J end by 4 bases, with 14 bases between. From germline, CDR1 is MGHRA and CDR2 YSYEKL. This CDR3 comprises 16 residues. DNA of the CDR3: TGCGCCAGCAGCCAAGCCGGGTCGGTGGGGTACAATGAGCAGTTCTTC. It encodes CASSQAGSVGYNEQFF.

This chain connects TRBV5-1 to TRBJ1-3; D may be TRBD1 (6 bases). The CDR3 extends over 14 amino acids. CDR1 is SGHRS, CDR2 YFSETQ, per germline. V shed 2 bases and J shed 2 bases, with 8 bases lying between them. CDR3 nucleotides: TGCGCCAGCAGCTTTCAGGGGACTGGAAACACCATATATTTT. Its translation: CASSFQGTGNTIYF.

V gene TRBV28 combines with J gene TRBJ1-6; no clear D. Germline CDR1 reads MDHEN; CDR2 reads SYDVKM. This CDR3 comprises 14 residues. Trimming took 6 bases from V and 7 from J, leaving 13 bases between them. This CDR3 is CASRSPGENSPLHF. The DNA of the CDR3 is TGTGCCAGCAGGTCCCCCGGGGAGAATTCACCCCTCCACTTT. Using reference TRBV28 and TRBJ1-6 for the parts outside the CDR3, the full variable domain is DVKVTQSSRYLVKRTGEKVFLECVQDMDHENMFWYRQDPGLGLRLIYFSYDVKMKEKGDIPEGYSVSREKKERFSLILESASTNQTSMYLCASRSPGENSPLHFGNGTRLTVT.

V gene TRBV7-8 combines with J gene TRBJ2-7; 9 bases line up with TRBD2. The CDR3 consists of 15 residues. With V trimmed by 5 bases and J by 4 bases, 9 bases remained unmatched. Germline V CDR1 and CDR2: SGHVS, FQNEAQ. The CDR3 spells CASSRVAGAFYEQYF. CDR3 nucleotide sequence: TGTGCCAGCAGCAGAGTAGCGGGAGCGTTTTACGAGCAGTACTTC.

As DNA, the CDR3 is TGTGCCAGCAGCTTGAGGTTTAGCGGAGGCTATGGCTACACCTTC. Amino acid sequence: CASSLRFSGGYGYTF. This chain joins TRBV5-8 and TRBJ1-2; D ambiguous. This CDR3 is built from 15 residues. Per the germline V gene, CDR1 is SGHTS and CDR2 is YDEGEE. Trimming shortened V by 1 base and J by 4 bases, and 14 bases separated the two germline ends.

The V gene is TRBV11-2, the J gene TRBJ2-7, with a possible D match to TRBD1 (6 bases). V lost 6 bases to trimming and J lost 3 bases, with 12 bases between them. The CDR3 consists of 13 residues. Germline CDR1 SGHAT, CDR2 FQNNGV. The CDR3 region has the DNA TGTGCCAGCAGATACGGACAGAGCTACGAGCAGTACTTC. This codes for CASRYGQSYEQYF.

This clone was found once. The chain combines TRBV27 with TRBJ2-1; possibly TRBD2 for D (5 bases). Germline CDR1 MNHEY, CDR2 SMNVEV (reference sequence). Trimming took off 1 base at V and 6 bases at J, with 16 bases between the two ends. This CDR3 comprises 16 residues. CDR3: CASSLLTQRKFNEQFF. CDR3 coding DNA: TGTGCCAGCAGTTTATTAACCCAGCGGAAGTTCAATGAGCAGTTCTTC.

The CDR3, as DNA: TGTGCCAGCAGCTGGGAGGACTATGGCTACACCTTC. Encoded protein: CASSWEDYGYTF. The V call is TRBV5-4, the J call TRBJ1-2; D call uncertain. The CDR3 is made up of 12 amino acids. Germline CDR1 SGHNT, CDR2 YYREEE (reference sequence). V was trimmed by 3 bases and J by 3 bases, leaving 6 bases between them. Full variable domain (outside the CDR3, taken from reference TRBV5-4 and TRBJ1-2): ETGVTQSPTHLIKTRGQQVTLRCSSQSGHNTVSWYQQALGQGPQFIFQYYREEENGRGNFPPRFSGLQFPNYSSELNVNALELDDSALYLCASSWEDYGYTFGSGTRLTVV.

The rearrangement links TRBV10-3 to TRBJ2-7; D unresolved. The germline V gene encodes CDR1 ENHRY and CDR2 SYGVKD. The ends were cut back, 2 bases at V and 7 bases at J, with 9 bases in the middle. This CDR3 is built from 12 residues. CDR3 nucleotide sequence: TGTGCCATCAGTGAGCCCGCTCAGGAGCAGTACTTC. Translating it yields CAISEPAQEQYF.

This chain uses TRBV28 with TRBJ1-2; 9 bases agree with TRBD1. The CDR3 has 15 amino acids. Germline V gene data show CDR1 as MDHEN and CDR2 as SYDVKM. With V trimmed by 3 bases and J by 6 bases, 8 bases remained unmatched. The CDR3 spells CASSLSVDRGNGYTF. The CDR3 nucleotides read TGTGCCAGCAGTTTGAGTGTTGACAGGGGGAATGGCTACACCTTC.

The chain links TRBV5-8 to TRBJ2-3; 8 bases agree with TRBD2. The trim removed 1 base at V and 4 bases at J, leaving 14 bases unmatched. The CDR3 contains 18 residues. Looked up from germline, CDR1 is SGHTS and CDR2 is YDEGEE. The CDR3 DNA reads as TGTGCCAGCAGCTTGTCGCGGTATGCGGGAGGTGTCGCAGATACGCAGTATTTT. Amino acid sequence: CASSLSRYAGGVADTQYF.

The chain uses TRBV4-2 and TRBJ1-1; weak D call: TRBD1 (6 bases). The germline V gene encodes CDR1 LGHNA and CDR2 YNFKEQ. V dropped 2 bases and J dropped 0 bases, with 10 bases sitting between them. This CDR3 region has 15 residues. CDR3 region: CASSQLQGMNTEAFF. In DNA form, the CDR3 reads TGTGCCAGCAGCCAACTACAGGGTATGAACACTGAAGCTTTCTTT.

This sequence joins TRBV27 and TRBJ1-2, with D perhaps matching TRBD1 (6 bases). This CDR3 is 12 amino acids long. Germline V gene sequence: CDR1 MNHEY, CDR2 SMNVEV (reference sequence). V shed 6 bases and J shed 4 bases, with 9 bases lying between them. The DNA for the CDR3 is TGTGCCAGCAGGAAGGGGGTCTATGGCTACACCTTC. Amino acids: CASRKGVYGYTF.

The V call is TRBV27, the J call TRBJ1-6; D might be TRBD1 (6 bases). Trimming shortened V by 6 bases and J by 7 bases, and 19 bases separated the two germline ends. In germline, CDR1 is MNHEY, CDR2 SMNVEV (reference sequence). CDR3 size: 16 residues. CDR3 bases: TGTGCCAGCAGGATACTAACAACAGGGCGGAATTCACCCCTCCACTTT. Its translation: CASRILTTGRNSPLHF.

The chain couples TRBV18 to TRBJ2-1; D uncertain. Trimming took off 3 bases at V and 4 bases at J, with 10 bases between the two ends. The CDR3 length is 14 residues. The germline V gene has CDR1 KGHSH and CDR2 LQKENI. The CDR3 DNA is TGTGCCAGCTCACCGGTGACGGCATACAATGAGCAGTTCTTC. Protein: CASSPVTAYNEQFF.

The gene calls are TRBV11-2 and TRBJ1-2; D unclear. CDR3 length: 13 residues. V lost 5 bases and J 8 bases, leaving 15 bases between the germline ends. Germline V gene sequence: CDR1 SGHAT, CDR2 FQNNGV. The CDR3: CASSLPPGGGYTF. DNA of the CDR3: TGTGCCAGCAGCCTACCCCCGGGCGGAGGCTACACCTTC.